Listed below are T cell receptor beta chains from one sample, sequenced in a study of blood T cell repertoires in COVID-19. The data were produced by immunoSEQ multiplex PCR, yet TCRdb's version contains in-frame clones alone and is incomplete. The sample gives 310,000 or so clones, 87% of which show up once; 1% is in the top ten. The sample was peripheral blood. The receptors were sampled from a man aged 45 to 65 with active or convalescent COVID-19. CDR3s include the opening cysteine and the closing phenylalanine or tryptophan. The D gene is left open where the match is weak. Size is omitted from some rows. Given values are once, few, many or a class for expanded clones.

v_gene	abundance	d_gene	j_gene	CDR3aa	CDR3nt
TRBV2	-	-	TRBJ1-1	CASRDDRSPAFF	TGTGCCAGCAGGGATGACAGGTCACCGGCTTTCTTT
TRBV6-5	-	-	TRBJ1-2	CASSLTGVEGYTF	TGTGCCAGCAGTCTGACAGGCGTTGAGGGCTACACCTTC
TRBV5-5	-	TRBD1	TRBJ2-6	CASRGGPGANVLTF	TGTGCCAGCAGAGGGGGCCCTGGGGCCAACGTCCTGACTTTC
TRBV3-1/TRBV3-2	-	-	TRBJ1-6	CASSQDSRAYSPLHF	TGTGCCAGCAGCCAAGACTCCAGGGCCTATTCACCCCTCCACTTT
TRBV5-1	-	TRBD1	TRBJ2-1	CASSPGTEYNEQFF	TGCGCCAGCAGCCCCGGGACAGAGTACAATGAGCAGTTCTTC
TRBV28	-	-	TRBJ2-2	CASSLGGAPTGELFF	TGTGCCAGCAGTTTAGGGGGCGCCCCGACCGGGGAGCTGTTTTTT
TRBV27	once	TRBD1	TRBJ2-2	CASSLSGQGFTGELFF	TGTGCCAGCAGTTTATCGGGACAGGGATTCACCGGGGAGCTGTTTTTT
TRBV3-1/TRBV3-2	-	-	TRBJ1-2	CASSQDGQGPVLYGYTF	TGTGCCAGCAGCCAAGATGGTCAGGGGCCTGTCCTCTATGGCTACACCTTC
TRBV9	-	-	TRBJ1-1	CASSANTGITEAFF	TGTGCCAGCAGCGCAAACACAGGGATAACTGAAGCTTTCTTT
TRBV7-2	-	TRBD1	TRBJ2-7	CASSHGTGDEQYF	TGTGCCAGCAGCCATGGGACAGGCGACGAGCAGTACTTC
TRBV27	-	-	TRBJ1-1	CASSWEGMNTEAFF	TGTGCCAGCAGTTGGGAGGGGATGAACACTGAAGCTTTCTTT
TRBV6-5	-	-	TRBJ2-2	CASKGGGYTGELFF	TGTGCCAGCAAAGGTGGAGGGTACACCGGGGAGCTGTTTTTT
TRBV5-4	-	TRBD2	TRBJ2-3	CASSLGTSGRNDTQYF	TGTGCCAGCAGCCTAGGGACTAGCGGGAGAAACGATACGCAGTATTTT
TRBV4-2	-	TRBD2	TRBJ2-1	CASTEGLAGGPAGGYEQFF	TGTGCCAGCACCGAGGGACTAGCGGGGGGGCCGGCTGGCGGTTATGAGCAGTTCTTC
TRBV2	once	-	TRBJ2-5	CASSEGPQETQYF	TGTGCCAGCAGTGAAGGGCCACAAGAGACCCAGTACTTC
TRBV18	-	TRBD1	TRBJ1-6	CASSLRQGFDSPLHF	TGTGCCAGCTCACTACGACAGGGGTTCGATTCACCCCTCCACTTT
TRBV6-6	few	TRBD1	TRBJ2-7	CASSYSGTGTYEQYF	TGTGCCAGCAGTTACTCCGGGACAGGGACCTACGAGCAGTACTTC
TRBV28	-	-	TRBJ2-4	CASSSPSDPKNIQYF	TGTGCCAGCAGTTCACCTAGCGATCCCAAAAACATTCAGTACTTC
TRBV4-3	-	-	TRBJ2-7	CASSQDDRIHEQYF	TGCGCCAGCAGCCAAGATGACAGGATCCACGAGCAGTACTTC
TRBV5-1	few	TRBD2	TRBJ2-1	CASSFAGGPNEQFF	TGCGCCAGCAGCTTTGCGGGAGGGCCCAATGAGCAGTTCTTC
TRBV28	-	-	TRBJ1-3	CASSLSEYDSGNTIYF	TGTGCCAGCAGTTTAAGCGAGTATGACTCTGGAAACACCATATATTTT
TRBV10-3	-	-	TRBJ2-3	CAISDADRYTDTQYF	TGTGCCATCAGTGATGCGGATAGGTACACAGATACGCAGTATTTT
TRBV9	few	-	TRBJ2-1	CASSVGWGAYNEQFF	TGTGCCAGCAGCGTAGGTTGGGGGGCCTACAATGAGCAGTTCTTC
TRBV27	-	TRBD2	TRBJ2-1	CASSFGTSGSNEQFF	TGTGCCAGCAGTTTTGGTACTAGCGGGAGCAATGAGCAGTTCTTC
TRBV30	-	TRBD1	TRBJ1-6	CAWSVGTGSSPLHF	TGTGCCTGGAGTGTGGGGACAGGGAGTTCACCCCTCCACTTT
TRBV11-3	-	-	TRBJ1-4	CASSLRRTIATNEKLFF	TGTGCCAGCAGCTTACGCAGGACAATTGCAACTAATGAAAAACTGTTTTTT
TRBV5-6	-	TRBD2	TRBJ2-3	CASSSTTSGFTDTQYF	TGTGCCAGCAGCTCGACGACTAGCGGGTTCACAGATACGCAGTATTTT
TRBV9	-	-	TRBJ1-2	CASSVAPDSFYGYTF	TGTGCCAGCAGCGTAGCTCCGGACAGCTTCTATGGCTACACCTTC
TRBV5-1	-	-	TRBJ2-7	CASRGVREKYF	TGCGCCAGCAGGGGAGTCCGGGAGAAGTACTTC
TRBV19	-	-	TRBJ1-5	CASTVGGGLGQPQHF	TGTGCCAGTACCGTAGGCGGGGGGCTTGGTCAGCCCCAGCATTTT
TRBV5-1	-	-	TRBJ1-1	CASSLAATNMNTEAFF	TGCGCCAGCAGCTTGGCCGCCACTAACATGAACACTGAAGCTTTCTTT
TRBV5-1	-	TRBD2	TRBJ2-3	CASSLGTSGIRTDTQYF	TGCGCCAGCAGCTTGGGGACTAGCGGGATAAGGACAGATACGCAGTATTTT
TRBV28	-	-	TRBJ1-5	CASSFSQGHQPQHF	TGTGCCAGCAGTTTCTCTCAGGGCCATCAGCCCCAGCATTTT
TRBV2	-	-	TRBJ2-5	CASRGGYQETQYF	TGTGCCAGCAGAGGAGGGTACCAAGAGACCCAGTACTTC
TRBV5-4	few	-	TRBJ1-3	CASSLAGSGNTIYF	TGTGCCAGCAGCTTGGCAGGGTCTGGAAACACCATATATTTT
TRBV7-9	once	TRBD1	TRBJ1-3	CASSQSRDRETGNTIYF	TGTGCCAGCAGCCAGTCCCGGGACAGGGAAACGGGAAACACCATATATTTT
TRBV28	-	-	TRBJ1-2	CASQYAGTTYGYTF	TGTGCCAGCCAATACGCAGGGACTACGTATGGCTACACCTTC
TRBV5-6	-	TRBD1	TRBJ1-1	CASSLSWDSWNTEAFF	TGTGCCAGCAGCTTAAGTTGGGACAGCTGGAACACTGAAGCTTTCTTT
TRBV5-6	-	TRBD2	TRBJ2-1	CASSQTSGGVYNEQFF	TGTGCCAGCAGCCAGACTAGCGGGGGCGTCTACAATGAGCAGTTCTTC
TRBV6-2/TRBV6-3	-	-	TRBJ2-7	CASSKGTPPYEQYF	TGTGCCAGCAGTAAGGGGACTCCTCCCTACGAGCAGTACTTC
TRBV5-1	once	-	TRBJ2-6	CASSLVVTVSGANVLTF	TGCGCCAGCAGCTTGGTCGTGACAGTATCTGGGGCCAACGTCCTGACTTTC
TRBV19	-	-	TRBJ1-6	CASSISQGTHSPLHF	TGTGCCAGTAGTATTTCGCAGGGGACCCATTCACCCCTCCACTTT
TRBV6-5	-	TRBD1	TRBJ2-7	CASSYSRQGATYEQYF	TGTGCCAGCAGTTACTCCAGACAGGGGGCGACCTACGAGCAGTACTTC
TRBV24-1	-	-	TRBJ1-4	CATSDSATGNNEKLFF	TGTGCCACCAGTGATTCTGCGACAGGAAACAATGAAAAACTGTTTTTT
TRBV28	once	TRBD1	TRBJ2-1	CASSPPGTGNNEQFF	TGTGCCAGCAGCCCACCGGGGACAGGGAACAATGAGCAGTTCTTC
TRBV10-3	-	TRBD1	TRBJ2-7	CAISQGQGYEQYF	TGTGCCATCAGCCAGGGACAGGGCTACGAGCAGTACTTC
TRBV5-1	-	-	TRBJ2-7	CASSFDRPVNEQYF	TGCGCCAGCAGTTTCGACAGGCCGGTGAACGAGCAGTACTTC